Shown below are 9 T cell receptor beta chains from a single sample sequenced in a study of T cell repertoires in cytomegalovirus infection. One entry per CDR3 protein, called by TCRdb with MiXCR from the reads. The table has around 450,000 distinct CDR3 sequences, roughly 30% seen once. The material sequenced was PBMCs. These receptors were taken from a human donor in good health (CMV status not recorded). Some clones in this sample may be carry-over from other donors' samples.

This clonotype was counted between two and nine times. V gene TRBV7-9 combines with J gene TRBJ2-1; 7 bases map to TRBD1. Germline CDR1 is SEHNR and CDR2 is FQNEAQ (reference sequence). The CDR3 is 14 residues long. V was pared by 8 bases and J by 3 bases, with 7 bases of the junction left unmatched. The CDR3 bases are TGTGCCAGCCGATTAGGGGGCATCTACAATGAGCAGTTCTTC. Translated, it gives CASRLGGIYNEQFF. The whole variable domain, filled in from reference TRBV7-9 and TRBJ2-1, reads DTGVSQNPRHKITKRGQNVTFRCDPISEHNRLYWYRQTLGQGPEFLTYFQNEAQLEKSRLLSDRFSAERPKGSFSTLEIQRTEQGDSAMYLCASRLGGIYNEQFFGPGTRLTVL.

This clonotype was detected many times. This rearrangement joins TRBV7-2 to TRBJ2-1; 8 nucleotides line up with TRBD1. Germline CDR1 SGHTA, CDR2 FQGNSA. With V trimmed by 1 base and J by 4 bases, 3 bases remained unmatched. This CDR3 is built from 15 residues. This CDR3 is CASSLVHRGYNEQFF. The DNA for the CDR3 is TGTGCCAGCAGCTTAGTCCACAGGGGGTACAATGAGCAGTTCTTC.

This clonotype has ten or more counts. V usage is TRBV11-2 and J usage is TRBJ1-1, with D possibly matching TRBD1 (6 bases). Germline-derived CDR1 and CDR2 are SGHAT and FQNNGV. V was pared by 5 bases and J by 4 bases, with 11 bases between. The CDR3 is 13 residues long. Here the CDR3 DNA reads TGTGCCAGCAGCCGCACGGGGGCCACTGAAGCTTTCTTT. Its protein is CASSRTGATEAFF.

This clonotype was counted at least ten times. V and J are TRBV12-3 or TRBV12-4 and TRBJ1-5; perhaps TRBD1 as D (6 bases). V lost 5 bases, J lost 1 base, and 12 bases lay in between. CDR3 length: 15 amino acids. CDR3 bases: TGTGCCAGCAGTGGGGAGGGGGACAGCAATCAGCCCCAGCATTTT. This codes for CASSGEGDSNQPQHF.

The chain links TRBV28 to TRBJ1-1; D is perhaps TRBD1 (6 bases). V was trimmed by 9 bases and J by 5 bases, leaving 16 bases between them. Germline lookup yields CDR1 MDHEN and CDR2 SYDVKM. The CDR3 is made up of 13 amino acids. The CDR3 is CASGQLIGTEAFF. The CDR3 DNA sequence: TGTGCCAGTGGACAGTTGATTGGAACTGAAGCTTTCTTT.

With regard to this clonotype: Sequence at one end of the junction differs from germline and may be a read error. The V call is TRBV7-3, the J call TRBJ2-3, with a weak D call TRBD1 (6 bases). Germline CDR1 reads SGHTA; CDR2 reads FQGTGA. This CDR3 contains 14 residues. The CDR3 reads CDSSPGQSTDTQYF. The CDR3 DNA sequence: TGTGACAGCAGCCCCGGACAGAGCACAGATACGCAGTATTTT. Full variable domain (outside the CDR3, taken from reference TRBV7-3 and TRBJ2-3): GAGVSQTPSNKVTEKGKYVELRCDPISGHTALYWYRQSLGQGPEFLIYFQGTGAADDSGLPNDRFFAVRPEGSVSTLKIQRTERGDSAVYLCDSSPGQSTDTQYFGPGTRLTVL.

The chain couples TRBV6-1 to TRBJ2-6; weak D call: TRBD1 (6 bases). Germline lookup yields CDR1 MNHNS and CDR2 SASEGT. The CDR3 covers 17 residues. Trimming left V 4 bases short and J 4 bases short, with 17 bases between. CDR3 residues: CASSAYQRGTGANVLTF. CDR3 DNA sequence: TGTGCCAGCAGTGCATACCAGAGGGGGACAGGGGCCAACGTCCTGACTTTC.

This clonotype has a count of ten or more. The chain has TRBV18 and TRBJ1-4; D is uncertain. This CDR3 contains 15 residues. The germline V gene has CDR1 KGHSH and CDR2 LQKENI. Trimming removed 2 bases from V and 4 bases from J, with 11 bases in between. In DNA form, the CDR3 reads TGTGCCAGCTCACCAAGGCCACAGATTAATGAAAAACTGTTTTTT. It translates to CASSPRPQINEKLFF.

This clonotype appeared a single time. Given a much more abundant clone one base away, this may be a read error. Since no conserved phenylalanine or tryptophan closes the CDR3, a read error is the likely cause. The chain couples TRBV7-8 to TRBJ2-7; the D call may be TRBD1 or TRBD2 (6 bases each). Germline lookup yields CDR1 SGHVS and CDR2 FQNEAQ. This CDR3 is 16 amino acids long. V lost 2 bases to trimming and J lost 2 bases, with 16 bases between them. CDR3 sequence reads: CASSLSAGHTAYEQYL. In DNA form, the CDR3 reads TGTGCCAGCAGCTTAAGTGCGGGACACACCGCCTACGAGCAGTACTTA.